Presented here are 8 T cell receptor beta chains from one specimen sequenced in a study of blood T cell repertoires in COVID-19. Produced via immunoSEQ multiplex PCR; TCRdb's table is partial and in-frame only. The table records tens of thousands of clones, about 80% of them present only once. The sequenced sample was peripheral blood. These receptors all stem from a woman older than 75 with acute or convalescent COVID-19.

The chain combines TRBV7-9 with TRBJ2-5; D might be TRBD2 (6 bases). Germline CDR1 and CDR2: SEHNR and FQNEAQ (reference sequence). The CDR3 contains 13 residues. Trimming left V 2 bases short and J 6 bases short, with 10 bases between. In DNA, the CDR3 is TGTGCCAGCAGCTTAATGGGGGGACAGACCCAGTACTTC. Translation: CASSLMGGQTQYF.

The chain employs TRBV13 and TRBJ2-1; the D is unclear. The V and J ends lost 8 bases and 5 bases respectively, with 13 bases between them. This CDR3 comprises 13 residues. Germline values: CDR1 PRHDT, CDR2 FYEKMQ (reference sequence). The CDR3 reads CASSTTNNNEQFF. The CDR3 region has the DNA TGTGCCAGCTCCACGACAAATAACAATGAGCAGTTCTTC. Based on the CDR3 plus reference TRBV13 and TRBJ2-1, the full variable domain is AAGVIQSPRHLIKEKRETATLKCYPIPRHDTVYWYQQGPGQDPQFLISFYEKMQSDKGSIPDRFSAQQFSDYHSELNMSSLELGDSALYFCASSTTNNNEQFFGPGTRLTVL.

This clone was seen just once. The J gene is TRBJ1-2, the V gene TRBV19; the match to TRBD1 covers 9 bases. J lost 8 bases, V lost 5 bases, and 6 bases had no gene match. The CDR3 is 13 amino acids. The germline CDR1 and CDR2 sequences are LNHDA and SQIVND (reference sequence). This chain's CDR3 is CASSLGQGTGYTF. CDR3 DNA sequence: TGTGCCAGTAGTCTGGGACAGGGAACCGGCTACACCTTC.

The rearrangement links TRBV5-1 to TRBJ2-6; D unresolved. V lost 0 bases and J lost 0, with 10 bases in between. Germline V gives CDR1 SGHRS, CDR2 YFSETQ. The CDR3 is made up of 17 amino acids. DNA for the CDR3: TGCGCCAGCAGCTTGGAACTCTCGGGCTCTGGGGCCAACGTCCTGACTTTC. Its protein product is CASSLELSGSGANVLTF.

This clone was seen a single time. The chain carries TRBV6-5 and TRBJ2-3; 7 nucleotides line up with TRBD2. Losses at the gene ends were 2 bases for V and 0 bases for J; bases not matched to a gene: 2. Germline assignment: CDR1 MNHEY and CDR2 SVGAGI. The CDR3 totals 15 residues. The CDR3 region is CASSYRGVSTDTQYF. Here the CDR3 DNA reads TGTGCCAGCAGTTACCGGGGGGTAAGCACAGATACGCAGTATTTT.

The chain employs TRBV5-8 and TRBJ1-4; maybe TRBD1 (5 bases). CDR1 SGHTS and CDR2 YDEGEE come from the germline V gene. The V and J ends lost 1 base and 7 bases respectively, with 8 bases between them. The CDR3 loop spans 13 amino acids. CDR3 residues: CASSLTGVEKLFF. CDR3 sequence (DNA): TGTGCCAGCAGCTTGACAGGAGTTGAAAAACTGTTTTTT.

The chain employs TRBV18 and TRBJ2-4, with 12 bases identical to TRBD1. This CDR3 comprises 16 residues. J gave up 1 base and V 6 bases, and 4 bases lay outside the gene matches. CDR1 is KGHSH, CDR2 LQKENI, per germline. As DNA, the CDR3 is TGTGCCAGCTCTTATGGGACAGGGGGCGCCAAAAACATTCAGTACTTC. As protein: CASSYGTGGAKNIQYF.

This chain connects TRBV6-5 to TRBJ1-1, with D maybe TRBD1 (5 bases). V lost 6 bases and J 4 bases, leaving 18 bases between the germline ends. The CDR3 consists of 15 residues. Germline-derived CDR1 and CDR2 are MNHEY and SVGAGI. The CDR3 sequence is CASSPGLGWGTEAFF. As DNA, the CDR3 is TGTGCCAGCAGCCCAGGGTTGGGTTGGGGCACTGAAGCTTTCTTT.